Shown below are 5 T cell receptor beta chains from a single sample sequenced in a study of shared clonotypes between healthy human individuals. TCRdb's copy holds only in-frame clones and misses some; the assay was immunoSEQ multiplex PCR. Of nearly 1 million clones in the sample, approximately 80% were seen once. The sample comprised memory CD4+ T cells sorted from blood. The sample's subset: CD45RA-negative fraction. These receptors were taken from a man aged 18 to 29 in good health.

The rearrangement links TRBV7-3 to TRBJ1-2; perhaps TRBD1 as D (6 bases). The CDR3 is 16 residues long. CDR1 is SGHTA and CDR2 is FQGTGA in the germline V gene. Trimming pared 5 bases from V and 0 bases from J, leaving 16 bases between. CDR3 protein: CASSQSDRSPNYGYTF. The CDR3 DNA sequence: TGTGCCAGCAGCCAAAGCGACAGGAGCCCTAACTATGGCTACACCTTC.

The rearrangement joins TRBV5-1 to TRBJ1-3; D possibly corresponds to TRBD1 (5 bases). Per germline, CDR1 SGHRS and CDR2 YFSETQ. With 3 bases removed from V and 1 base from J, the gap between germline ends came to 8 bases. The CDR3 runs to 14 residues. The CDR3 region has the DNA TGCGCCAGCAGCTCACAGGCATCTGGAAACACCATATATTTT. This encodes CASSSQASGNTIYF.

V usage is TRBV11-2 and J usage is TRBJ2-7; D is perhaps TRBD1 (5 bases). This CDR3 spans 16 amino acids. Germline V CDR1 and CDR2: SGHAT, FQNNGV. Trimming cost V 0 bases and J 0 bases, with 12 bases left between them. CDR3 residues: CASSLDPQTASYEQYF. The CDR3 nucleotides are TGTGCCAGCAGCTTAGACCCTCAGACAGCCTCCTACGAGCAGTACTTC.

The chain couples TRBV6-1 to TRBJ1-1, with TRBD1 as a possible D gene (6 bases). This CDR3 region has 15 residues. CDR1 is MNHNS, CDR2 SASEGT, per germline. Trimming took off 3 bases at V and 1 base at J, with 12 bases between the two ends. CDR3 sequence reads: CASSDVGGRNTEAFF. DNA of the CDR3: TGTGCCAGCAGTGACGTAGGGGGTCGGAACACTGAAGCTTTCTTT.

V usage is TRBV18 and J usage is TRBJ2-7; 9 nucleotides line up with TRBD2. CDR3 length: 14 amino acids. After removal of 2 bases from V and 5 bases from J, the junction contained 4 bases not matched to a gene. CDR1 and CDR2 (germline): KGHSH, LQKENI. The CDR3 region is CASSPAGGPHEQYF. Here the CDR3 DNA reads TGTGCCAGCTCACCAGCGGGAGGGCCCCACGAGCAGTACTTC.